The present entry profiles one T cell receptor (beta chain) with its context. What it binds is unknown. A multiplex PCR was run with 60 Vbeta primers and 13 Jbeta primers. Repertoires were generated with immunoSEQ multiplex PCR, while TCRdb's copy carries only in-frame clones and drops some. Of under 70,000 clones listed, 60% to 80% are singletons. This record comes from a study of cytomegalovirus exposure and HLA in healthy donors. Trimming pared 4 bases from V and 3 bases from J, leaving 12 bases between. The germline V gene has CDR1 MNHEY and CDR2 SVGAGI. CDR3 length equals 14 residues. Study conclusions and caveats: The HLA-A and HLA-B alleles of most subjects were reportedly predicted accurately from TCR beta sequences. Donors were assumed by presence/absence analyses to have roughly uniform sequencing depth. Follow-up analysis seemed to connect common viral pathogens with several of the most significant clusters identified. The authors considered a cluster of highly shared sequence variants likely to be a sequencing artifact.

This sequence was found in a female donor in good health and CMV-seronegative. Input material: PBMCs. The chain has TRBV6-5 and TRBJ1-2, with a weak D call TRBD1 (6 bases). The CDR3 DNA follows: TGTGCCAGCAGTTCTTCACAGGGCTACTATGGCTACACCTTC. Translation gives CASSSSQGYYGYTF.